A selection of T cell receptor beta chains follows, all from one sample in a study of shared clonotypes between healthy human individuals. The protocol was immunoSEQ multiplex PCR, while the TCRdb copy is restricted to in-frame clones and leaves out a portion. The sample shows about 2.4 million clones, 93% of them seen only once. Specimen: naive CD4+ T cells from PBMCs. All receptors come from a man in his late teens or twenties in good health. Some clones in this sample may be carry-over from other donors' samples. Both conserved end residues are part of each CDR3. A D gene is named only where the DNA matches it firmly. The size of a clone is reported for some rows only, either as once, few or many, or as a class for expanded clones.

v_gene	j_gene	d_gene	abundance	CDR3nt	CDR3aa
TRBV6-5	TRBJ1-1	.	.	TGTGCCAGCAGTTACATATCGGTTACCTGGGGCACTGAAGCTTTCTTT	CASSYISVTWGTEAFF
TRBV18	TRBJ2-1	.	.	TGTGCCAGCTCACCACCGGAGGTACACTCCTACAATGAGCAGTTCTTC	CASSPPEVHSYNEQFF
TRBV5-1	TRBJ1-2	.	.	TGCGCCAGCAGCTTGGGGGCAGGGAGCGGCTACACCTTC	CASSLGAGSGYTF
TRBV5-1	TRBJ2-2	.	.	TGCGCCAGCAGCTTCGTCGGCATGACTACCGGGGAGCTGTTTTTT	CASSFVGMTTGELFF
TRBV5-8	TRBJ1-6	.	.	TGTGCCAGCAGCACCGTCCCCGGGCCCTATAATTCACCCCTCCACTTT	CASSTVPGPYNSPLHF
TRBV28	TRBJ2-1	.	.	TGTGCCAGCAGTCCGGGACTCCCAAGCTCCTACAATGAGCAGTTCTTC	CASSPGLPSSYNEQFF
TRBV28	TRBJ1-5	.	few	TGTGCCAGCAGAATGGGGCAGTGGGATCAGCCCCAGCATTTT	CASRMGQWDQPQHF
TRBV28	TRBJ2-1	TRBD1	once	TGTGCCAGCAGTTTGGCAGGGGGTTCCCACAATGAGCAGTTCTTC	CASSLAGGSHNEQFF
TRBV4-2	TRBJ1-2	.	.	TGTGCCAGCAGCCAAGGCCGGGACACGGGCTACACCTTC	CASSQGRDTGYTF
TRBV10-3	TRBJ2-1	TRBD1	.	TGTGCCATCAGTGAGTCGATTGTCAGGGGGTCCTACAATGAGCAGTTCTTC	CAISESIVRGSYNEQFF
TRBV28	TRBJ2-2	.	.	TGTGCCAGCAGTCCCGCCGGGTCCCTAGTTGCCGGGGAACTGTTTTTT	CASSPAGSLVAGELFF
TRBV28	TRBJ2-5	.	.	TGTGCCAGCAGTTTAAGGTCAGGGAGCCCCATCCCCCTCTTTACGACCCAGTACTTC	CASSLRSGSPIPLFTTQYF
TRBV5-1	TRBJ1-3	.	.	TGCGCCAGCAGCCAGGAGCCGTGGCCCGGAAACACCATATATTTT	CASSQEPWPGNTIYF
TRBV7-3	TRBJ2-3	.	.	TGTGCCAGCAGCGGGTCCACAGATACGCAGTATTTT	CASSGSTDTQYF
TRBV2	TRBJ2-7	TRBD2	.	TGTGCCAGCAGTGTAGGACTAGCGGGACTCGAGGAGCAGTACTTC	CASSVGLAGLEEQYF
TRBV18	TRBJ1-1	.	.	TGTGCCAGCTCACCACAGGAGATCCGGAACACTGAAGCTTTCTTT	CASSPQEIRNTEAFF
TRBV19	TRBJ1-5	TRBD1	.	TGTGCCAGTAGGCCGGGACAGGGCAATCAGCCCCAGCATTTT	CASRPGQGNQPQHF
TRBV28	TRBJ1-6	.	.	TGTGCCAGCAGTTTATTAGCTTTGGGGGGCTACCTCCACTTT	CASSLLALGGYLHF
TRBV20-1	TRBJ2-7	.	.	TGCAGTGCTGGGGACACCTACGAGCAGTACTTC	CSAGDTYEQYF
TRBV9	TRBJ2-2	.	.	TGTGCCAGCAGCACCCGAGGGGAAACCGGGGAGCTGTTTTTT	CASSTRGETGELFF
TRBV7-3	TRBJ2-1	TRBD2	.	TGTGCCAGCAGCTTAAAGGTGGCGGGAGTCAATGAGCAGTTCTTC	CASSLKVAGVNEQFF
TRBV28	TRBJ2-2	TRBD2	.	TGTGCCAGCAGTTTATGGCGGGCTAGCGGGTCAGTGAACACCGGGGAGCTGTTTTTT	CASSLWRASGSVNTGELFF
TRBV2	TRBJ1-5	TRBD1	few	TGTGCCAGCAGGGAAGCAGGGGGGTATAGCAATCAGCCCCAGCATTTT	CASREAGGYSNQPQHF
TRBV30	TRBJ2-7	.	.	TGTGCCTGGAGTGTACGCCCTGGGGTGTACGAGCAGTACTTC	CAWSVRPGVYEQYF
TRBV4-3	TRBJ2-3	.	.	TGCGCCAGCAGCCAGAGGGGCGCACGCACAGATACGCAGTATTTT	CASSQRGARTDTQYF
TRBV5-1	TRBJ2-2	.	.	TGCGCCAGCAGCCCGCCTAGGAACACCGGGGAGCTGTTTTTT	CASSPPRNTGELFF
TRBV4-3	TRBJ2-1	TRBD2	.	TGCGCCAGCAGCTCAAAATACTATGGACTAGAAAAGTTCTTC	CASSSKYYGLEKFF
TRBV7-2	TRBJ1-4	.	.	TGTGCCAGCAGCTTATATGGAACAGGAGGGGGTAATGAAAAACTGTTTTTT	CASSLYGTGGGNEKLFF